Listed here are 23 T cell receptor beta chains from one sample, sequenced in a study of blood T cells in healthy people across ages (dated by TCRdb to about 2015). Libraries were made using 5' RACE. The reads were generated on an Illumina HiSeq 2500. A second PCR of about 7 to 12 cycles was run with a J-beta primer mix and a sample-barcoded 5' primer. Using fastp trimming at Q25 and MiXCR clonotype assembly, TCRdb reanalyzed the public sequencing data and kept in-frame beta chains. Every distinct CDR3 protein forms one entry, paired with its most common genes and DNA. The table for this sample lists around 900,000 distinct CDR3 sequences; under 30% of them were counted only once. The ten largest account for 17% of the sample. The sequencing sample was made of blood. These TCRs come from an elderly woman in good health.

The chain uses TRBV29-1 and TRBJ2-7; a weak D match, TRBD2 (6 bases). Trimming stripped 1 base from V and 4 bases from J, with 17 bases between. This CDR3 has 15 residues. Germline CDR1 SQVTM, CDR2 ANQGSEA. CDR3 residues: CSVEGDAGSTYEQYF. DNA for the CDR3: TGCAGCGTTGAAGGGGATGCCGGGAGTACGTACGAGCAGTACTTC.

The genes are TRBV12-3 or TRBV12-4 and TRBJ2-3; unclear D gene. The ends were cut back, 6 bases at V and 15 bases at J, with 25 bases in the middle. The CDR3 loop spans 14 amino acids. The DNA for the CDR3 is TGTGCCAGCAGGGAGCGATCGAGCACAGATATGCAATATTTT. It encodes CASRERSSTDMQYF.

This clonotype has just a few counts. This chain uses TRBV27 with TRBJ1-5, with a weak D call TRBD1 (6 bases). Trimming took off 6 bases at V and 0 bases at J, with 18 bases between the two ends. Germline CDR1 reads MNHEY; CDR2 reads SMNVEV (reference sequence). The CDR3 runs to 17 residues. CDR3 amino acids: CASSNPDRDYSNQPQHF. CDR3 coding DNA: TGTGCCAGCAGCAATCCGGACAGAGATTATAGCAATCAGCCCCAGCATTTT.

The chain carries TRBV7-2 and TRBJ1-1; perhaps TRBD1 as D (6 bases). The CDR3 length is 16 residues. V shed 3 bases and J shed 0 bases, with 14 bases lying between them. Germline assignment: CDR1 SGHTA and CDR2 FQGNSA. CDR3 coding DNA: TGTGCCAGCAGCTTTGGGGGGCATAAGTTGAACACTGAAGCTTTCTTT. Its translation is CASSFGGHKLNTEAFF. The whole variable domain, filled in from reference TRBV7-2 and TRBJ1-1, reads GAGVSQSPSNKVTEKGKDVELRCDPISGHTALYWYRQSLGQGLEFLIYFQGNSAPDKSGLPSDRFSAERTGGSVSTLTIQRTQQEDSAVYLCASSFGGHKLNTEAFFGQGTRLTVV.

This clonotype was seen a handful of times. The rearrangement links TRBV4-2 to TRBJ2-1, with D perhaps TRBD2 (5 bases). Germline V gene sequence: CDR1 LGHNA, CDR2 YNFKEQ. The germline V and J ends were trimmed by 0 bases and 7 bases, with 16 bases remaining between them. There are 16 residues in the CDR3. Here the CDR3 DNA reads TGTGCCAGCAGCCAAGATTGGCTAGCCACAGAGAATGAGCAGTTCTTC. Residues: CASSQDWLATENEQFF.

The chain joins TRBV11-3 to TRBJ1-1; the D gene is possibly TRBD1 (5 bases). The CDR3 covers 14 residues. Germline V lookup: CDR1 SGHNT, CDR2 YENEEA. The V end was cut by 6 bases, the J end by 2 bases, with 13 bases between. In nucleotides, the CDR3 is TGTGCCAGCAGATTAACAGGACTTAACACTGAAGCTTTCTTT. This translates into CASRLTGLNTEAFF.

This clonotype was seen repeatedly, ten times or more. The chain carries TRBV4-3 and TRBJ2-3; 11 positions agree with TRBD2. Germline V gene data show CDR1 as LGHNA and CDR2 as YSLEER. The V gene end was trimmed by 4 bases and the J gene end by 8 bases; junction bases not matched to a gene: 5. This CDR3 has 14 residues. Here the CDR3 reads CASSPGLAEATQYF. For the CDR3, the DNA is TGCGCCAGCAGCCCGGGACTAGCGGAGGCTACGCAGTATTTT.

In its sample, this clonotype was seen a few times. The rearrangement links TRBV12-3 or TRBV12-4 to TRBJ2-4; perhaps TRBD1 as D (6 bases). The V and J ends lost 5 bases and 8 bases respectively, with 19 bases between them. The CDR3 is 15 residues long. The DNA of the CDR3 is TGTGCCAGCAGTGATCGGGACATTGCTTTTGACATTCAGTACTTC. This sequence encodes CASSDRDIAFDIQYF.

This clonotype has a handful of counts. The chain employs TRBV20-1 and TRBJ1-3; 8 bases match TRBD1. CDR3 length equals 11 residues. J gave up 11 bases and V 6 bases, and 6 bases lay outside the gene matches. The germline V gene has CDR1 DFQATT and CDR2 SNEGSKA (reference sequence). The CDR3 loop reads CSARQGSSIYF. For the CDR3, the DNA is TGCAGTGCAAGACAGGGGAGTTCCATATATTTT.

V usage is TRBV6-5 and J usage is TRBJ1-2; TRBD1 might be the D (6 bases). The CDR3 extends over 14 amino acids. Between the trimmed V and J ends, which lost 1 base and 7 bases, there was a span of 13 bases. From germline, CDR1 is MNHEY and CDR2 SVGAGI. The DNA for the CDR3 is TGTGCCAGCAGTTACTTGACAGGCGTGGGTGGCTACACCTTC. It yields the protein CASSYLTGVGGYTF.

This clonotype was detected many times. The chain joins TRBV21-1 to TRBJ1-2; the table's D gene call, TRBD1, was not cross checked with the DNA. TRBV21-1 is a recognized pseudogene. This CDR3 has 14 amino acids. This chain's CDR3 is CASKTQGYKNGYTF. The CDR3 DNA reads TGTGCCAGCAAGACACAGGGTTACAAAAATGGCTACACCTTC.

This clonotype was seen more than once but under ten times. This chain uses TRBV6-5 with TRBJ1-1, with a weak D call TRBD1 (5 bases). Trimming took 7 bases from V and 3 from J, leaving 9 bases between them. This CDR3 is built from 12 residues. Germline assignment: CDR1 MNHEY and CDR2 SVGAGI. CDR3 residues: CASMRGDTEAFF. CDR3 DNA sequence: TGTGCCAGCATGCGAGGGGACACTGAAGCTTTCTTT.

With regard to this clonotype: This may stem from a read error, because a much larger clone lies one nucleotide away. V usage is TRBV15 and J usage is TRBJ2-5, with 11 bases lining up with TRBD2. The CDR3 is 16 amino acids. In germline, CDR1 is LNHNV, CDR2 YYDKDF (reference sequence). CDR3 in DNA: TGTGCCACCGGCAGAGATCTAGCGGGGGGCCGAGAGACCCAGTACTTC. Encoded protein: CATGRDLAGGRETQYF.

This chain uses TRBV28 with TRBJ1-5; D might be TRBD1 (5 bases). The CDR3 covers 14 residues. Looked up from germline, CDR1 is MDHEN and CDR2 is SYDVKM. Trimming removed 6 bases at V and 2 bases at J, with 11 bases between. The CDR3: CASRRGERNQPQHF. Here the CDR3 DNA reads TGTGCCAGCAGGAGGGGTGAGCGCAATCAGCCCCAGCATTTT. Full variable domain (missing parts from reference TRBV28 and TRBJ1-5): DVKVTQSSRYLVKRTGEKVFLECVQDMDHENMFWYRQDPGLGLRLIYFSYDVKMKEKGDIPEGYSVSREKKERFSLILESASTNQTSMYLCASRRGERNQPQHFGDGTRLSIL.

This clonotype was counted ten times or more. The chain uses TRBV6-4 and TRBJ2-1; 7 bases agree with TRBD1. This CDR3 comprises 15 residues. Germline loops: CDR1 MRHNA, CDR2 SNTAGT. With 8 bases clipped from V and 2 bases from J, the junction kept 9 bases outside the gene matches. The CDR3 DNA reads TGTGCCAGCGGGATAGACAGGGCACCCTACAATGAGCAGTTCTTC. Protein sequence: CASGIDRAPYNEQFF.

The J gene is TRBJ1-2, the V gene TRBV20-1; 8 nucleotides agree with TRBD1. In germline, CDR1 is DFQATT, CDR2 SNEGSKA (reference sequence). This CDR3 has 13 residues. With V trimmed by 5 bases and J by 8 bases, 10 bases remained unmatched. The CDR3 DNA sequence: TGCAGTGCTTTACCCTGGACAGGGCCGGGCTACACCTTC. It codes for CSALPWTGPGYTF.

The gene calls are TRBV30 and TRBJ1-2; the match to TRBD1 covers 7 bases. Losses at the gene ends were 4 bases for V and 0 bases for J; bases not matched to a gene: 8. Germline-derived CDR1 and CDR2 are GTSNPN and SVGIG (reference sequence). The CDR3 has 15 amino acids. CDR3 bases: TGTGCCTGGACCCGGACAGGCCAAACTAACTATGGCTACACCTTC. Encoded protein: CAWTRTGQTNYGYTF.

This rearrangement joins TRBV7-2 to TRBJ2-5, with D maybe TRBD2 (5 bases). TRBJ2-7 matches the DNA end more closely, so the J call is doubtful. Germline lookup yields CDR1 SGHTA and CDR2 FQGNSA. The length of the CDR3 is 15 residues. CDR3 sequence (DNA): TGTGCCAGCAGCTTAGTAGGTAGCGTAAACTACGAGCAGTACTTC. Translation gives CASSLVGSVNYEQYF.

This clonotype was counted between two and nine times. The V gene is TRBV12-3 or TRBV12-4, the J gene TRBJ2-6; D is possibly TRBD1 or TRBD2 (5 bases each). The CDR3 sequence is 17 residues long. V was trimmed by 2 bases and J by 3 bases, leaving 14 bases between them. CDR3 DNA: TGTGCCAGCAGTTTATCGAGGGGCGGGTATGGGGCCAACGTCCTGACTTTC. This sequence encodes CASSLSRGGYGANVLTF.

This clonotype showed up just a few times. This sequence joins TRBV7-6 and TRBJ2-2, with a weak D call TRBD1 (6 bases). With 4 bases removed from V and 6 bases from J, the gap between germline ends came to 21 bases. Germline assignment: CDR1 SGHVS and CDR2 FNYEAQ. The CDR3 is 17 residues long. The CDR3 loop reads CASSSLPGQSKAGELFF. The CDR3 DNA sequence: TGTGCCAGCAGCTCCCTACCCGGACAGTCTAAGGCCGGGGAGCTGTTTTTT.

This clonotype was counted many times. The chain carries TRBV5-1 and TRBJ2-7, with TRBD1 as a possible D gene (6 bases). Germline assignment: CDR1 SGHRS and CDR2 YFSETQ. The CDR3 runs 15 residues. Deletions cut 3 bases from V and 1 base from J, with 14 bases between. DNA for the CDR3: TGCGCCAGCAGCTCGGACAGTTTCTCGTCCTACGAGCAGTACTTC. Protein product: CASSSDSFSSYEQYF.

This clonotype appeared many times. The chain links TRBV15 to TRBJ1-6, with TRBD1 matching 7 bases. V shed 1 base, J shed 3 bases, and the junction held 0 bases outside the gene matches. This CDR3 comprises 15 residues. The germline gives CDR1 LNHNV, CDR2 YYDKDF (reference sequence). CDR3 DNA sequence: TGTGCCACCAGCAGAGGGGACAGCTATAATTCACCCCTCCACTTT. Translating gives CATSRGDSYNSPLHF.

Points on this clonotype: A much larger clone sits a single nucleotide away, making a read error possible. The rearrangement joins TRBV28 to TRBJ2-7; possible D gene TRBD1, 5 bases. CDR3 length: 13 amino acids. V was trimmed by 3 bases and J by 7 bases, leaving 13 bases between them. Germline values: CDR1 MDHEN, CDR2 SYDVKM. The CDR3 loop is CASSLQGIDEQYF. In nucleotides, the CDR3 is TGTGCCAGCAGTTTGCAGGGTATCGATGAGCAGTACTTC. Variable domain in full (rest from reference TRBV28 and TRBJ2-7): DVKVTQSSRYLVKRTGEKVFLECVQDMDHENMFWYRQDPGLGLRLIYFSYDVKMKEKGDIPEGYSVSREKKERFSLILESASTNQTSMYLCASSLQGIDEQYFGPGTRLTVT.